The text below deals with one TCR beta chain. This sample was included in a study of blood T cell repertoires in COVID-19. At the level of the study: Acute and convalescent COVID-19 specimens originated in the United States, Italy and Spain. From T cells, B-cell-depleted T cells, or PBMCs came the material, which was cDNA or gDNA.

Trimming took 5 bases from V and 1 from J, leaving 10 bases between them. This CDR3 contains 14 residues. CDR1 is SGHTA and CDR2 is FQGNSA in the germline V gene. Methods used by the authors: Estimation of nucleated cell counts was performed using reference gene primer amplification. The assay was immunoSEQ multiplex PCR, and TCRdb's table has in-frame clones only and misses some. V and J calls and clone size come straight from that table; D and trimming were deduced from the DNA. The sample lists roughly 68,000 clones; about 90% were seen once. This chain uses TRBV7-2 with TRBJ2-3, with unresolved D. What was sequenced was peripheral blood. The receptor comes from a human donor in a cohort sampled during active COVID-19. The CDR3 here is CASSRAAGTDTQYF. DNA of the CDR3: TGTGCCAGCAGCCGTGCGGCAGGCACAGATACGCAGTATTTT. The full variable domain, with the rest looked up from reference TRBV7-2 and TRBJ2-3, is GAGVSQSPSNKVTEKGKDVELRCDPISGHTALYWYRQSLGQGLEFLIYFQGNSAPDKSGLPSDRFSAERTGGSVSTLTIQRTQQEDSAVYLCASSRAAGTDTQYFGPGTRLTVL.